This TCR beta chain was sequenced during a study of response to subunit inactivated influenza vaccine (dated by TCRdb to the late 2010s). About the investigation overall: Deep quantitative profiling of the T cell receptor repertoire was used in the study to follow responses to a trivalent subunit inactivated influenza vaccine.

Explained via the paper, the time point label denotes: 45 to 50 days after influenza vaccine administration. Looking up the germline V gene yields CDR1 SGHVS and CDR2 FQNEAQ. The germline ends are 10 bases apart after V is trimmed by 1 base and J by 4 bases. The CDR3 runs 14 amino acids, cysteine and phenylalanine included. The kept DNA is CDR3 alone, 42 bases in frame from the first base. This clonotype was counted at least ten times. No antigen is known for it. Per-base quality was not reported, and no clone a single base away is much larger than it. The paper's findings and limits, for the study overall: According to the authors, only a limited number of new T cells may be recruited by each seasonal influenza vaccination.

The protocol used for the library was RT-PCR. The sample was run on an Illumina HiSeq 2500. The public sequencing data were trimmed at Q25 with fastp and processed into clonotypes with MiXCR by TCRdb, which kept only in-frame beta chains. Identical CDR3 proteins give one entry, which carries the most common genes and DNA. Counted in this sample were under 200,000 distinct CDR3 sequences; about a tenth of them appeared once. The ten biggest clones cover 9.5% to 15% of the sample. This chain is built from TRBV7-8 and TRBJ1-1; perhaps TRBD1 is the D gene, with 5 bases matching. This TCR was sampled from a man aged 45-65 years who received an inactivated influenza vaccine. Donor details come from another sample of the same person, matched by shared clones. The sample here was non-naive T cells sorted from PBMCs, taken more than 35 days after vaccination. Taken with the paper, the label for cell subset or site translates to: memory T cell fraction. The CDR3 region: CASSLVRRGTEAFF. The nucleotides are TGTGCCAGCAGCTTAGTGAGGAGGGGCACTGAAGCTTTCTTT.